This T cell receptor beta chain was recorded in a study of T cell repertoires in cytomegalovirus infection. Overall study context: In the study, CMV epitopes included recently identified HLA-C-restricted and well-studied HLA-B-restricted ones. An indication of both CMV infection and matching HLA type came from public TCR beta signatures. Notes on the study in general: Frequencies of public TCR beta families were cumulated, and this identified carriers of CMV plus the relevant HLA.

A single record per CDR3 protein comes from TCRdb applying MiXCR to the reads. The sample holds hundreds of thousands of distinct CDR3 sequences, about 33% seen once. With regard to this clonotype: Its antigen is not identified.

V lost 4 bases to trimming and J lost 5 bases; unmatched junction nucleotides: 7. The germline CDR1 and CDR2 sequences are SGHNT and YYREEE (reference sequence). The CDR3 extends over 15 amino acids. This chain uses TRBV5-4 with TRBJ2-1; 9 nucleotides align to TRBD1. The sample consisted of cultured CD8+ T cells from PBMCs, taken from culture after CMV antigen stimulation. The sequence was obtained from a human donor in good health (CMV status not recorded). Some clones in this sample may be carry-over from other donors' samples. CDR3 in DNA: TGTGCCAGCAGCCCCCGGACAGGGGTGAACAATGAGCAGTTCTTC. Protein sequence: CASSPRTGVNNEQFF.